This record covers a single T cell receptor (beta chain). What it binds is not known. The CDR3 has 14 residues. With 6 bases removed from V and 3 bases from J, the gap between germline ends came to 14 bases. Germline values: CDR1 MNHEY, CDR2 SMNVEV (reference sequence). The sample originates from a study of cytomegalovirus exposure and HLA in healthy donors. Study results and limitations: Relative to equally common others, HLA-associated TCR beta chains showed greater clonal expansion in a later analysis. TRBV6-2, TRBV6-3 and some other V segments were excluded as indistinguishable.

The PCR was carried out with 60 Vbeta primers and 13 Jbeta primers. The data were produced by immunoSEQ multiplex PCR, yet TCRdb's version contains in-frame clones alone and is incomplete. This table has about 130,000 clones, 70% to 85% appearing once. The chain carries TRBV27 and TRBJ1-2; D uncertain. The sequenced sample consisted of PBMCs. The TCR sequence derives from a female donor in good health and CMV-seronegative. The CDR3 region has the DNA TGTGCCAGCAGGGGCCTTGATTATTACTATGGCTACACCTTC. It encodes CASRGLDYYYGYTF.